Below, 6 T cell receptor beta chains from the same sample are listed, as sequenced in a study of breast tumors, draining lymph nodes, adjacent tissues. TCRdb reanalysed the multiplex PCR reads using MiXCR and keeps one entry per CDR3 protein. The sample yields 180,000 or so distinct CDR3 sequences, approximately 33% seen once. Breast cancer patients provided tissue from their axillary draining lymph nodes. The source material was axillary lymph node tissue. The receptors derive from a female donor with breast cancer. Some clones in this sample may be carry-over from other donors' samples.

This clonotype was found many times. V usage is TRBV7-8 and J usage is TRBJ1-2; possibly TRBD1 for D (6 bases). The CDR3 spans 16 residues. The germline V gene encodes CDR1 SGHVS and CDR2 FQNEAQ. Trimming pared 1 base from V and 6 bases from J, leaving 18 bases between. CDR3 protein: CASSLVQQGTRDGYTF. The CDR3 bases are TGTGCCAGCAGCTTAGTGCAACAAGGGACACGGGATGGCTACACCTTC.

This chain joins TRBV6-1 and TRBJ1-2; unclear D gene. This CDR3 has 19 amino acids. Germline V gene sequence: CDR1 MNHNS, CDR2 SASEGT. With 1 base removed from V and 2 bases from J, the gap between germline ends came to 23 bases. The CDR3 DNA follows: TGTGCCAGCAGTGAAGGTTGGGGATCAAGTGTTAGGCGCAACTATGGCTACACCTTC. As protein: CASSEGWGSSVRRNYGYTF.

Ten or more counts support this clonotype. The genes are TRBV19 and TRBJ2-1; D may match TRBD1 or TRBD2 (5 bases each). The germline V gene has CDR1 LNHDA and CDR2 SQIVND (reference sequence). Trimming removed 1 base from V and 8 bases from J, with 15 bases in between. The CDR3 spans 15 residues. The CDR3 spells CASSIVRAGRDEQFF. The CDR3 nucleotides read TGTGCCAGTAGTATAGTTCGTGCAGGGCGGGATGAGCAGTTCTTC.

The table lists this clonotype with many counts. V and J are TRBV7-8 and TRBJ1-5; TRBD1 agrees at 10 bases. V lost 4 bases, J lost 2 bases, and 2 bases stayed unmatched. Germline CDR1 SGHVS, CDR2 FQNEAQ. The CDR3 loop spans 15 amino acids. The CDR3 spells CASSSGTGGNQPQHF. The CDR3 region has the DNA TGTGCCAGCAGCTCCGGGACAGGGGGCAATCAGCCCCAGCATTTT.

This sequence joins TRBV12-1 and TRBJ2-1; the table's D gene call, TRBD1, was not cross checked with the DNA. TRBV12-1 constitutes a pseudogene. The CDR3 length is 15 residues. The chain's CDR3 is CASSLPLDRAHEQFF. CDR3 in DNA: TGTGCCAGCAGCCTTCCTTTGGACAGGGCACATGAGCAGTTCTTC.

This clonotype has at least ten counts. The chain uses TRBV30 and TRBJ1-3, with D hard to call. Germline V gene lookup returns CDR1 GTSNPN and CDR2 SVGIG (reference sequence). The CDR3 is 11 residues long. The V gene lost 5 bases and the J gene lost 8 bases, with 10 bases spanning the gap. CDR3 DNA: TGTGCCTGGTCTAGGAGGGACACCATATATTTT. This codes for CAWSRRDTIYF.